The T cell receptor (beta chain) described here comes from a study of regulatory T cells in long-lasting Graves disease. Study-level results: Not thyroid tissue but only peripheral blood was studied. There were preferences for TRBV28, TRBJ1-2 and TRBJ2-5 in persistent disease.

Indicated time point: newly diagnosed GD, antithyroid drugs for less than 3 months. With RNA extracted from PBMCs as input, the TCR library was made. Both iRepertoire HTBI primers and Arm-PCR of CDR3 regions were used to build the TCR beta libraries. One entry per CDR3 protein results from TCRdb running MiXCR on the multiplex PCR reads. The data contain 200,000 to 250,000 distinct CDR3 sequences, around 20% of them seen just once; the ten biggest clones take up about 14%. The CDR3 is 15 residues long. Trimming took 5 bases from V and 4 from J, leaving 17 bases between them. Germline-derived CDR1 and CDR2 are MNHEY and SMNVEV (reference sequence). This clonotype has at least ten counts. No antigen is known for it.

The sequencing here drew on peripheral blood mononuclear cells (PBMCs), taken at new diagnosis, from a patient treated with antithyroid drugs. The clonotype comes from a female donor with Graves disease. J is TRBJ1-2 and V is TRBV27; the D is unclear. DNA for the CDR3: TGTGCCAGCAGTACGACCCAAGAATGGGGCTATGGCTACACCTTC. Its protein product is CASSTTQEWGYGYTF.